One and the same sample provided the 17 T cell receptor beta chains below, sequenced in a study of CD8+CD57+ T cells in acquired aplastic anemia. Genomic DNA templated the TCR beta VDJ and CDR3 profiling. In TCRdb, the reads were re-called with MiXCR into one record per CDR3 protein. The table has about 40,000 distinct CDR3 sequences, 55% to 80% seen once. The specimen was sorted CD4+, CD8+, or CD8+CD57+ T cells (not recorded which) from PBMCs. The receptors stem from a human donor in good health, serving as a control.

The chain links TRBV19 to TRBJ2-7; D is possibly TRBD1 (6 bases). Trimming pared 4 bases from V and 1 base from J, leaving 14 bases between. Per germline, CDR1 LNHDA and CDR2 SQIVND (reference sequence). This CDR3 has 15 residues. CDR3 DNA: TGTGCCAGTAGTACCCTTTACAGGGAGTCCTACGAGCAGTACTTC. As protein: CASSTLYRESYEQYF.

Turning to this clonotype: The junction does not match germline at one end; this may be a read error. Here the CDR3 reads CTTSRDRTGNEKLFF. CDR3 DNA sequence: TGTACCACCAGCAGAGATCGGACAGGGAATGAAAAACTGTTTTTT. The V call is TRBV15, the J call TRBJ1-4; TRBD1 agrees at 8 bases. This CDR3 has 15 amino acids. Germline CDR1 reads LNHNV; CDR2 reads YYDKDF (reference sequence).

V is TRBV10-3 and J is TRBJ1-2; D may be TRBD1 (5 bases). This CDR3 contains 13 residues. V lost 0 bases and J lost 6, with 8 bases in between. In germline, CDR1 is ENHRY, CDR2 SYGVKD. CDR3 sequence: CAISESGQNGYTF. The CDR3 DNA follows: TGTGCCATCAGTGAGTCGGGGCAGAATGGCTACACCTTC.

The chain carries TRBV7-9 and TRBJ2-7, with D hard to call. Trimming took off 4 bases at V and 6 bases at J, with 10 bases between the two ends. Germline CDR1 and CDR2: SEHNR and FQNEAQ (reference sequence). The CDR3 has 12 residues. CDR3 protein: CASSSAYVEQYF. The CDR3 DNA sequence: TGTGCCAGCAGCTCCGCGTATGTCGAGCAGTACTTC.

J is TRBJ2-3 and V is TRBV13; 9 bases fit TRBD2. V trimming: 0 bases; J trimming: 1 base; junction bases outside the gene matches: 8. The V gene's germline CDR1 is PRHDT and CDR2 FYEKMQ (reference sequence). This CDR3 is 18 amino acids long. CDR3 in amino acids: CASSLGLPRTSGTDTQYF. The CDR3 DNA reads TGTGCCAGCAGCTTAGGCCTTCCCCGGACTAGCGGCACAGATACGCAGTATTTT.

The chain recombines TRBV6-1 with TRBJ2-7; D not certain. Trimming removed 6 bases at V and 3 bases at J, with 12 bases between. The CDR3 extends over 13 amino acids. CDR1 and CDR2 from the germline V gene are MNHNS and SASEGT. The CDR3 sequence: CASRRPPSYEQYF. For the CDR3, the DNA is TGTGCCAGCAGGCGTCCACCGAGCTACGAGCAGTACTTC.

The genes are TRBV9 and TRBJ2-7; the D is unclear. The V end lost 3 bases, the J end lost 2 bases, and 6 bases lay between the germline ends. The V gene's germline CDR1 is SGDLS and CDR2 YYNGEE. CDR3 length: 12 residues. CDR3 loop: CASSDGTYEQYF. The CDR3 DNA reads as TGTGCCAGCAGCGACGGAACCTACGAGCAGTACTTC. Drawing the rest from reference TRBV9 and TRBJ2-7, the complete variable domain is DSGVTQTPKHLITATGQRVTLRCSPRSGDLSVYWYQQSLDQGLQFLIQYYNGEERAKGNILERFSAQQFPDLHSELNLSSLELGDSALYFCASSDGTYEQYFGPGTRLTVT.

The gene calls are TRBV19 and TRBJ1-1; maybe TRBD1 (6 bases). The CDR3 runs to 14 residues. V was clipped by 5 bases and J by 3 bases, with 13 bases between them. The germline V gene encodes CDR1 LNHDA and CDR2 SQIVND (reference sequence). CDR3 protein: CASSAARGHTEAFF. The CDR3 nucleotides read TGTGCCAGTAGTGCGGCTCGGGGGCACACTGAAGCTTTCTTT.

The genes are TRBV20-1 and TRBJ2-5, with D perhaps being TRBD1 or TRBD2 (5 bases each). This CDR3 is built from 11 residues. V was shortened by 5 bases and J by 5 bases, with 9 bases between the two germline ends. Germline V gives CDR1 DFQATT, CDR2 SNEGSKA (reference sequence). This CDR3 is CSARQRETQYF. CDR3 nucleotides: TGCAGTGCTCGACAGCGGGAGACCCAGTACTTC.

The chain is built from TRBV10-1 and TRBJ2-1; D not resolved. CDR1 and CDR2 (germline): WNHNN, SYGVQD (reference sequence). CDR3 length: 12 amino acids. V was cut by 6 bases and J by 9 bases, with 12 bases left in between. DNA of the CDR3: TGCGCCAGCAGCGCGAAATTGGGTGAGCAGTTCTTC. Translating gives CASSAKLGEQFF.

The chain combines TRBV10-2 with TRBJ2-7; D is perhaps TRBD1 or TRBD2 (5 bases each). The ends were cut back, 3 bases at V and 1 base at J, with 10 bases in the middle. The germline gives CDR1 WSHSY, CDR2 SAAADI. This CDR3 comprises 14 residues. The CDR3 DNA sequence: TGCGCCAGCAGTGATACTAGGGGATCCTACGAGCAGTACTTC. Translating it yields CASSDTRGSYEQYF.

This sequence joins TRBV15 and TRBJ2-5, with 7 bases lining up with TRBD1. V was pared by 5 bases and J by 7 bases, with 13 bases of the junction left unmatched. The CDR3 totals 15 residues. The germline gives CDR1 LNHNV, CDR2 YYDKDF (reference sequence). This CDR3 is CATSPFRDSEGTQYF. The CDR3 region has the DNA TGTGCCACCAGCCCCTTCCGGGACAGCGAAGGGACCCAGTACTTC.

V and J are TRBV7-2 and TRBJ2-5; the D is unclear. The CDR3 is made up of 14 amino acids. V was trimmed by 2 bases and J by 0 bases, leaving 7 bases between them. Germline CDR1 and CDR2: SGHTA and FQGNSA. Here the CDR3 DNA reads TGTGCCAGCAGCTTAAAAGGATACCAAGAGACCCAGTACTTC. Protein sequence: CASSLKGYQETQYF.

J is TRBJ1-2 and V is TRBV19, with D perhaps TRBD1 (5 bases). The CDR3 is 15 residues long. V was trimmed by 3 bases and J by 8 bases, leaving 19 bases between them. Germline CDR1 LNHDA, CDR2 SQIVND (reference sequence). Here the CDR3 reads CASSISGHSNWGYTF. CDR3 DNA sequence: TGTGCCAGTAGTATCTCAGGGCACTCCAACTGGGGCTACACCTTC.

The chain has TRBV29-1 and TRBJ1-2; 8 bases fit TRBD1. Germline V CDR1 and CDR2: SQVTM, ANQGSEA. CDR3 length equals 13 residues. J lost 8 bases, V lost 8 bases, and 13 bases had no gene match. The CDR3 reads CSSEKDRVGGYTF. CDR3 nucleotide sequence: TGCAGCTCCGAAAAGGACAGGGTGGGGGGCTACACCTTC. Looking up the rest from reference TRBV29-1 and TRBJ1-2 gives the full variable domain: SAVISQKPSRDICQRGTSLTIQCQVDSQVTMMFWYRQQPGQSLTLIATANQGSEATYESGFVIDKFPISRPNLTFSTLTVSNMSPEDSSIYLCSSEKDRVGGYTFGSGTRLTVV.

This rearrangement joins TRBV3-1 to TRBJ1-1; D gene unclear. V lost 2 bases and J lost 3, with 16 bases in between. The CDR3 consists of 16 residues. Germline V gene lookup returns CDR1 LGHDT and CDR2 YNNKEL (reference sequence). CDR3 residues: CASSQRQWLYYTEAFF. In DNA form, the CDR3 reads TGTGCCAGCAGCCAAAGGCAGTGGCTGTACTACACTGAAGCTTTCTTT.

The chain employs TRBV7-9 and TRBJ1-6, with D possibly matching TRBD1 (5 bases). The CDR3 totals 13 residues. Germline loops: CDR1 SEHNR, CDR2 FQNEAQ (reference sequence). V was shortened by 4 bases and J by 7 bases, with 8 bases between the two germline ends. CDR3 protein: CASSWDGNSPLHF. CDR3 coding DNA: TGTGCCAGCAGCTGGGACGGGAATTCACCCCTCCACTTT.